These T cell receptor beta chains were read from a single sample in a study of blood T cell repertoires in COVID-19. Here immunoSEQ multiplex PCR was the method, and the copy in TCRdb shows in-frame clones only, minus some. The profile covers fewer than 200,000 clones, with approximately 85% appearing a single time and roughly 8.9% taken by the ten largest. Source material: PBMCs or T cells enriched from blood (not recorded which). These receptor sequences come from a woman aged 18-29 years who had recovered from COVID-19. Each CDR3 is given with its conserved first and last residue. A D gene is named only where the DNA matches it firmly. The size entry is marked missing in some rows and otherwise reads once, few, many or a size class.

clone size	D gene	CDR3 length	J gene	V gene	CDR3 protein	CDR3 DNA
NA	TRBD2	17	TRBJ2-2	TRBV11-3	CASSSNSGGSSTGELFF	TGTGCCAGCAGCTCGAATAGCGGGGGATCCTCAACAGGGGAGCTGTTTTTT
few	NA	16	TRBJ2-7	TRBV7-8	CASSLAFTVSSYEQYF	TGTGCCAGCAGCTTAGCGTTCACCGTTAGCTCCTACGAGCAGTACTTC
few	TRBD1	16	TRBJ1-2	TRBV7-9	CASSLGSGGLNYGYTF	TGTGCCAGCAGCTTAGGATCAGGGGGCTTGAACTATGGCTACACCTTC
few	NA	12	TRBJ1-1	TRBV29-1	CSVKGHNTEAFF	TGCAGCGTAAAGGGACATAACACTGAAGCTTTCTTT
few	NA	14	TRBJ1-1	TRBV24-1	CATRGAGENTEAFF	TGTGCCACCAGAGGGGCGGGGGAGAACACTGAAGCTTTCTTT
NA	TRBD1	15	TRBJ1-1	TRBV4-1	CASSQAAGGNTEAFF	TGCGCCAGCAGCCAAGCGGCAGGGGGGAACACTGAAGCTTTCTTT
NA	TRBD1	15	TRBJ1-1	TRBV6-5	CASSTWGTGGTEAFF	TGTGCCAGCAGTACATGGGGGACAGGGGGCACTGAAGCTTTCTTT
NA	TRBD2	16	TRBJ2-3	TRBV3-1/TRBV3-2	CASSYTLAGETDTQYF	TGTGCCAGCAGCTATACACTAGCGGGAGAGACAGATACGCAGTATTTT
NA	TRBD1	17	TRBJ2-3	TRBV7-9	CASSLGGQGALTDTQYF	TGTGCCAGCAGCTTAGGAGGTCAGGGGGCCCTCACAGATACGCAGTATTTT
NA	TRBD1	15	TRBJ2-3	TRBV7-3	CASSLQGGSTDTQYF	TGTGCCAGCAGCTTACAAGGGGGCAGCACAGATACGCAGTATTTT
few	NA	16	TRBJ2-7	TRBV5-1	CASSPAGGSEGYEQYF	TGCGCCAGCAGCCCCGCAGGGGGATCGGAGGGGTACGAGCAGTACTTC